Shown below are 29 T cell receptor beta chains from a single sample sequenced in a study of cytomegalovirus exposure and HLA in healthy donors (dated by TCRdb to the late 2010s). Library method: the immunoSEQ multiplex PCR assay. A mixture of 60 forward primers for TCR Vbeta segments and 13 reverse primers for TCR Jbeta segments was used in the multiplex PCR. Imported from immuneACCESS, the table was reduced by TCRdb to in-frame sequences with V and J called. These copies leave out some clones; in studies compared against another copy, an unresolved V gene accounts for under half, and the cause of the remainder is not known. The table for this sample lists roughly 51,000 clones. Jointly, the top ten make up more than 9.5% of the sample. Sequencing used PBMCs. The origin of the receptors is a woman between 50 and 59 years old in good health and CMV-seropositive.

The chain is built from TRBV9 and TRBJ1-1; D unresolved. Trimming removed 2 bases at V and 0 bases at J, with 8 bases between. Germline CDR1 is SGDLS and CDR2 is YYNGEE. The CDR3 has 14 residues. The CDR3 DNA reads as TGTGCCAGCAGCGTTACACAGATGAACACTGAAGCTTTCTTT. This sequence encodes CASSVTQMNTEAFF. The variable domain in full, completed from reference TRBV9 and TRBJ1-1, reads DSGVTQTPKHLITATGQRVTLRCSPRSGDLSVYWYQQSLDQGLQFLIQYYNGEERAKGNILERFSAQQFPDLHSELNLSSLELGDSALYFCASSVTQMNTEAFFGQGTRLTVV.

V gene TRBV6-5 combines with J gene TRBJ1-2; tentatively, D is TRBD1 (6 bases). V lost 5 bases to trimming and J lost 8 bases, with 12 bases between them. Per the germline V gene, CDR1 is MNHEY and CDR2 is SVGAGI. The CDR3 sequence is 12 residues long. The CDR3 reads CASSTTGRGYTF. The CDR3 DNA reads as TGTGCCAGCAGTACTACAGGGCGAGGCTACACCTTC.

The genes are TRBV28 and TRBJ2-3; 14 bases map to TRBD2. Trimming removed 8 bases from V and 3 bases from J; junction bases left unmatched: 10. The CDR3 length is 17 residues. Germline assignment: CDR1 MDHEN and CDR2 SYDVKM. This CDR3 reads CASGQQGLAGATDTQYF. CDR3 nucleotide sequence: TGTGCCAGCGGGCAACAGGGACTAGCGGGAGCGACAGATACGCAGTATTTT.

The genes are TRBV19 and TRBJ1-1, with TRBD1 identical over 10 bases. The CDR3 extends over 18 amino acids. V gave up 2 bases and J gave up 4 bases; unmatched junction bases: 13. In germline, CDR1 is LNHDA, CDR2 SQIVND (reference sequence). The CDR3 bases are TGTGCCAGTAGTATATTTCGGGTCCGGGACAGGGGATCCACTGAAGCTTTCTTT. The encoded protein is CASSIFRVRDRGSTEAFF.

The V and J genes are TRBV6-6 and TRBJ1-2; 8 nucleotides agree with TRBD1. The germline CDR1 and CDR2 sequences are MNHNY and SVGAGI (reference sequence). This CDR3 spans 13 amino acids. Losses at the gene ends were 6 bases for V and 6 bases for J; bases not matched to a gene: 6. Written as DNA, the CDR3 is TGTGCCAGCAGAGCGGGACAGGAAAATGGCTACACCTTC. It codes for CASRAGQENGYTF.

This chain connects TRBV5-1 to TRBJ2-2; 12 bases align to TRBD2. Trimming at V came to 2 bases and at J to 0 bases, leaving 11 bases not matched to a gene. Germline CDR1 SGHRS, CDR2 YFSETQ. CDR3 length: 20 amino acids. This CDR3 is CASSLLAGGLHATNTGELFF. As DNA, the CDR3 is TGCGCCAGCAGCTTACTAGCGGGAGGACTACACGCCACGAACACCGGGGAGCTGTTTTTT.

The rearrangement joins TRBV18 to TRBJ2-1, with 7 positions matching TRBD1. CDR3 size: 14 residues. Germline V lookup: CDR1 KGHSH, CDR2 LQKENI. The V and J ends lost 6 bases and 5 bases, in that order; junction bases with no gene match: 7. CDR3 DNA: TGTGCCAGCTCCTCGACAGGGTACGACAATGAGCAGTTCTTC. It codes for CASSSTGYDNEQFF.

V gene TRBV6-5 combines with J gene TRBJ1-1; unclear D gene. Germline V CDR1 and CDR2: MNHEY, SVGAGI. The CDR3 runs 15 residues. Trimming removed 0 bases at V and 4 bases at J, with 12 bases between. The CDR3 region has the DNA TGTGCCAGCAGTTACTCCGACCCGGTAGCCACTGAAGCTTTCTTT. Translation: CASSYSDPVATEAFF.

The chain couples TRBV7-2 to TRBJ2-5; tentative D call: TRBD2 (6 bases). Germline CDR1 is SGHTA and CDR2 is FQGNSA. V was cut by 1 base and J by 5 bases, with 8 bases left in between. CDR3 length: 13 residues. CDR3 loop: CASSLGAGETQYF. The DNA of the CDR3 is TGTGCCAGCAGCTTAGGCGCGGGGGAGACCCAGTACTTC.

J is TRBJ1-3 and V is TRBV5-8; the D gene is possibly TRBD1 (5 bases). Between the trimmed V and J ends, which lost 0 bases and 2 bases, there was a span of 12 bases. This CDR3 comprises 16 residues. CDR1 and CDR2 from the germline V gene are SGHTS and YDEGEE. CDR3 in DNA: TGTGCCAGCAGCTTGGAAGTAGGGGCCGCTGGAAACACCATATATTTT. Translated, it gives CASSLEVGAAGNTIYF.

Here the CDR3 DNA reads TGTGCCAGCAGCCATTCCGGGACAGCCGGCTACGAGCAGTACTTC. Translation: CASSHSGTAGYEQYF. The V and J genes are TRBV5-8 and TRBJ2-7, with TRBD1 matching over 7 bases. The trim removed 4 bases at V and 3 bases at J, leaving 10 bases unmatched. Per the germline V gene, CDR1 is SGHTS and CDR2 is YDEGEE. This CDR3 comprises 15 residues. Filled out from reference TRBV5-8 and TRBJ2-7, the complete variable domain reads EAGVTQSPTHLIKTRGQQATLRCSPISGHTSVYWYQQALGLGLQFLLWYDEGEERNRGNFPPRFSGRQFPNYSSELNVNALELEDSALYLCASSHSGTAGYEQYFGPGTRLTVT.

The gene calls are TRBV5-1 and TRBJ1-6; D possibly corresponds to TRBD1 (5 bases). CDR3 length: 15 residues. Per germline, CDR1 SGHRS and CDR2 YFSETQ. The germline V and J ends were trimmed by 4 bases and 4 bases, with 12 bases remaining between them. The CDR3 DNA is TGCGCCAGCAGCCGCGGGACCGATTATAATTCACCCCTCCACTTT. Its protein product is CASSRGTDYNSPLHF.

This sequence joins TRBV18 and TRBJ1-3; D uncertain. The CDR3 has 15 residues. Trimming removed 3 bases from V and 8 bases from J, with 17 bases in between. Per the germline V gene, CDR1 is KGHSH and CDR2 is LQKENI. Here the CDR3 reads CASSPRVGREDTIYF. In nucleotides, the CDR3 is TGTGCCAGCTCACCTCGAGTGGGGAGGGAAGACACCATATATTTT. The whole variable domain, remainder taken from reference TRBV18 and TRBJ1-3, is NAGVMQNPRHLVRRRGQEARLRCSPMKGHSHVYWYRQLPEEGLKFMVYLQKENIIDESGMPKERFSAEFPKEGPSILRIQQVVRGDSAAYFCASSPRVGREDTIYFGEGSWLTVV.

The V call is TRBV23-1, the J call TRBJ2-1; 11 bases align to TRBD2. TRBV23-1 is labeled an ORF, and its function is uncertain. The V and J ends lost 6 bases and 3 bases, in that order; junction bases with no gene match: 4. The CDR3 extends over 15 amino acids. CDR3 region: CASRKTSGDYNEQFF. The DNA for the CDR3 is TGCGCCAGCAGAAAGACTAGCGGGGACTACAATGAGCAGTTCTTC.

The V call is TRBV10-3, the J call TRBJ1-1; D remains ambiguous. V was pared by 3 bases and J by 0 bases, with 2 bases between. The germline V gene has CDR1 ENHRY and CDR2 SYGVKD. The CDR3 runs 12 residues. The CDR3 reads CAISDMNTEAFF. The CDR3 DNA follows: TGTGCCATCAGTGATATGAACACTGAAGCTTTCTTT.

The rearrangement links TRBV7-9 to TRBJ1-4; 7 positions match TRBD1. V was pared by 4 bases and J by 8 bases, with 10 bases of the junction left unmatched. The CDR3 extends over 15 amino acids. Germline CDR1 reads SEHNR; CDR2 reads FQNEAQ (reference sequence). CDR3 sequence reads: CASSSWQGVEEKLFF. CDR3 sequence (DNA): TGTGCCAGCAGCTCGTGGCAGGGGGTAGAGGAAAAACTGTTTTTT.

The chain is built from TRBV11-2 and TRBJ2-5; TRBD2 is a possible D gene (5 bases). The CDR3 is 15 amino acids. Germline V CDR1 and CDR2: SGHAT, FQNNGV. Trimming cost V 5 bases and J 1 base, with 14 bases left between them. For the CDR3, the DNA is TGTGCCAGCAGCCCCGCGGGTCCGTTCCAAGAGACCCAGTACTTC. It encodes CASSPAGPFQETQYF.

The chain combines TRBV6-5 with TRBJ1-5, with a weak D call TRBD1 (5 bases). Germline lookup yields CDR1 MNHEY and CDR2 SVGAGI. The CDR3 sequence is 15 residues long. V lost 2 bases, J lost 9 bases, and 17 bases lay in between. The CDR3 sequence: CASSYSRQLQGPQHF. CDR3 nucleotide sequence: TGTGCCAGCAGTTACAGTAGGCAGCTCCAGGGGCCCCAGCATTTT.

The CDR3: CASSPQVGRGVLLLKNTEAFF. The CDR3 DNA follows: TGTGCCAGCAGCCCCCAGGTCGGCAGGGGGGTCCTACTTTTAAAGAACACTGAAGCTTTCTTT. This sequence joins TRBV9 and TRBJ1-1, with TRBD1 matching over 7 bases. V lost 4 bases and J lost 1; bases outside the gene matches: 25. CDR1 is SGDLS and CDR2 is YYNGEE in the germline V gene. The CDR3 is 21 amino acids.

This chain links TRBV19 with TRBJ2-3; 7 nucleotides agree with TRBD2. Germline V gives CDR1 LNHDA, CDR2 SQIVND (reference sequence). The V gene end was trimmed by 7 bases and the J gene end by 5 bases; junction bases not matched to a gene: 3. The CDR3 has 12 amino acids. The CDR3 DNA sequence: TGTGCCAGTATTGGGAGGGGAGATACGCAGTATTTT. This codes for CASIGRGDTQYF.

The rearrangement links TRBV2 to TRBJ1-3; 9 bases agree with TRBD1. Germline CDR1 and CDR2: SNHLY and FYNNEI. The CDR3 has 14 residues. The V gene end was trimmed by 5 bases and the J gene end by 4 bases; junction bases not matched to a gene: 3. CDR3 sequence reads: CASSRQGEGNTIYF. DNA for the CDR3: TGTGCCAGCAGTCGACAGGGGGAAGGAAACACCATATATTTT.

V and J are TRBV9 and TRBJ1-2; TRBD1 aligns across 7 bases. Losses at the gene ends were 6 bases for V and 0 bases for J; bases not matched to a gene: 11. Per the germline V gene, CDR1 is SGDLS and CDR2 is YYNGEE. This CDR3 contains 16 residues. In nucleotides, the CDR3 is TGTGCCAGCACCCGGGACAGTGTTTTAGCTAACTATGGCTACACCTTC. Its translation is CASTRDSVLANYGYTF.

J is TRBJ1-4 and V is TRBV11-2; tentative D call: TRBD1 (6 bases). CDR1 and CDR2 (germline): SGHAT, FQNNGV. V dropped 5 bases and J dropped 8 bases, with 12 bases sitting between them. The CDR3 runs 13 residues. CDR3 sequence: CASSMTGQEKLFF. The CDR3 nucleotides are TGTGCCAGCAGCATGACAGGCCAAGAAAAACTGTTTTTT.

The CDR3 nucleotides are TGTGCCAGCAGCTCACGCCGGGACAGACATGCCTACGAGCAGTACTTC. Translated: CASSSRRDRHAYEQYF. This sequence joins TRBV7-2 and TRBJ2-7; 7 nucleotides match TRBD1. CDR1 and CDR2 (germline): SGHTA, FQGNSA. J was trimmed by 2 bases and V by 4 bases; bases with no gene match: 11. CDR3 length equals 16 residues.

The J gene is TRBJ1-5, the V gene TRBV5-5; D remains ambiguous. The CDR3 length is 14 residues. Germline V gene lookup returns CDR1 SGHKS and CDR2 YYEKEE (reference sequence). V gave up 4 bases and J gave up 0 bases, with 8 bases separating them. Written as DNA, the CDR3 is TGTGCCAGCAGCCCCCGGGTTAGCAATCAGCCCCAGCATTTT. As protein: CASSPRVSNQPQHF.

The rearrangement links TRBV30 to TRBJ2-3; 7 bases agree with TRBD2. This CDR3 has 15 amino acids. The germline CDR1 and CDR2 sequences are GTSNPN and SVGIG (reference sequence). V gave up 3 bases and J gave up 0 bases; unmatched junction bases: 6. The CDR3 here is CAWSEIAGSTDTQYF. CDR3 nucleotide sequence: TGTGCCTGGAGCGAAATAGCGGGTAGCACAGATACGCAGTATTTT.

The chain recombines TRBV4-3 with TRBJ1-4, with TRBD1 matching 8 bases. The V gene's germline CDR1 is LGHNA and CDR2 YSLEER. Trimming removed 0 bases from V and 4 bases from J; junction bases left unmatched: 4. This CDR3 region has 16 residues. The CDR3 nucleotides are TGCGCCAGCAGCCAAGATCGGGACAGGAGTAATGAAAAACTGTTTTTT. Translated, it gives CASSQDRDRSNEKLFF.

The V gene is TRBV11-2, the J gene TRBJ1-2; D not certain. This CDR3 is built from 14 residues. CDR1 and CDR2 from the germline V gene are SGHAT and FQNNGV. Trimming removed 2 bases from V and 5 bases from J, with 12 bases in between. DNA of the CDR3: TGTGCCAGCAGCTTACGGGTCTCAGAATATGGCTACACCTTC. Translating gives CASSLRVSEYGYTF.

This chain connects TRBV5-1 to TRBJ1-4, with TRBD1 as a possible D gene (6 bases). Germline V gene sequence: CDR1 SGHRS, CDR2 YFSETQ. This CDR3 contains 14 residues. V gave up 2 bases and J gave up 6 bases, with 11 bases separating them. The CDR3 loop is CASSLQGRDEKLFF. Written as DNA, the CDR3 is TGCGCCAGCAGCTTACAGGGCAGGGATGAAAAACTGTTTTTT.